Each of the 21 T cell receptor beta chains below was sequenced from the same sample in a study of T cell responses to AZD1222 COVID-19 vaccine (dated by TCRdb to the early 2020s). The method behind the library was the immunoSEQ multiplex PCR assay. This is the immuneACCESS table as TCRdb keeps it, with only in-frame sequences that have V and J called. A part of the clones is gone; compared with another copy, unresolved V genes explain less than half, and the rest is unexplained. Within this sample are about 210,000 clones, with roughly 94% of them counted one time only. In total, the top ten clones hold over 1.5% of the sample. Explained via the paper, the time point label denotes: about 28 days (+/-7) after the second vaccine dose. The sample's treatment or condition, from its label and the paper: meningococcal conjugate vaccine given as trial control. The source was peripheral blood, collected 28 days after the second dose of the MenACWY control vaccine. The receptors originated from an adult who received the MenACWY meningococcal vaccine as a control.

J is TRBJ2-7 and V is TRBV11-2, with D possibly TRBD2 on 5 matching bases. There are 14 residues in the CDR3. The ends were cut back, 1 base at V and 4 bases at J, with 11 bases in the middle. CDR1 and CDR2 (germline): SGHAT, FQNNGV. DNA of the CDR3: TGTGCCAGCAGCTTAGGACGGGGTCGGTACGAGCAGTACTTC. Its protein product is CASSLGRGRYEQYF.

V gene TRBV4-3 combines with J gene TRBJ2-2; D not certain. Trimming removed 0 bases from V and 1 base from J, with 15 bases in between. Per germline, CDR1 LGHNA and CDR2 YSLEER. This CDR3 is 18 amino acids long. The chain's CDR3 is CASSQDPPVPVNTGELFF. The CDR3 bases are TGCGCCAGCAGCCAAGACCCCCCGGTCCCGGTGAACACCGGGGAGCTGTTTTTT.

The rearrangement joins TRBV6-5 to TRBJ2-7; 9 bases are a match to TRBD1. The CDR3 is 14 residues long. Germline V gene sequence: CDR1 MNHEY, CDR2 SVGAGI. The J segment lost 7 bases and the V segment lost 0 bases, leaving 4 bases of the junction unmatched. The CDR3 sequence: CASSYSGQGGEQYF. The DNA of the CDR3 is TGTGCCAGCAGTTACTCGGGACAGGGTGGGGAGCAGTACTTC.

This clone was counted between two and nine times. The chain employs TRBV5-1 and TRBJ1-4; the D gene is possibly TRBD1 (6 bases). The V gene's germline CDR1 is SGHRS and CDR2 YFSETQ. V gave up 1 base and J gave up 7 bases, with 14 bases separating them. CDR3 length equals 15 residues. The chain's CDR3 is CASSLSGGAGEKLFF. CDR3 coding DNA: TGCGCCAGCAGCTTGTCGGGGGGCGCGGGTGAAAAACTGTTTTTT.

The chain joins TRBV4-1 to TRBJ1-2, with D possibly matching TRBD1 (6 bases). V was clipped by 2 bases and J by 11 bases, with 21 bases between them. CDR1 MGHRA and CDR2 YSYEKL come from the germline V gene. The CDR3 contains 15 residues. As DNA, the CDR3 is TGCGCCAGCAGCCAACCTGACCTACCGACAGGAAATTACACCTTC. Translation: CASSQPDLPTGNYTF.

V is TRBV5-1 and J is TRBJ2-7; 10 bases map to TRBD1. Per the germline V gene, CDR1 is SGHRS and CDR2 is YFSETQ. CDR3 length: 15 residues. The V gene end was trimmed by 5 bases and the J gene end by 3 bases; junction bases not matched to a gene: 8. CDR3 in DNA: TGCGCCAGCAGTCCTGGGACAGGGGTTTACTACGAGCAGTACTTC. Its protein product is CASSPGTGVYYEQYF.

The chain carries TRBV18 and TRBJ1-5, with 10 bases identical to TRBD1. The germline V gene encodes CDR1 KGHSH and CDR2 LQKENI. The CDR3 spans 14 residues. V trimming: 3 bases; J trimming: 7 bases; junction bases outside the gene matches: 3. CDR3 region: CASSPTGGGQPQHF. CDR3 bases: TGTGCCAGCTCACCGACAGGGGGCGGACAGCCCCAGCATTTT. The full variable domain, with the rest looked up from reference TRBV18 and TRBJ1-5, is NAGVMQNPRHLVRRRGQEARLRCSPMKGHSHVYWYRQLPEEGLKFMVYLQKENIIDESGMPKERFSAEFPKEGPSILRIQQVVRGDSAAYFCASSPTGGGQPQHFGDGTRLSIL.

The chain carries TRBV19 and TRBJ2-2, with TRBD2 as a possible D gene (6 bases). V was clipped by 3 bases and J by 4 bases, with 12 bases between them. CDR1 and CDR2 from the germline V gene are LNHDA and SQIVND (reference sequence). This CDR3 is built from 15 residues. The CDR3, as DNA: TGTGCCAGTAGTATGGGAGGCAGGGCCACCGGGGAGCTGTTTTTT. Residues: CASSMGGRATGELFF.

This chain joins TRBV4-2 and TRBJ2-3, with no clear D. The germline V gene encodes CDR1 LGHNA and CDR2 YNFKEQ. CDR3 length: 18 amino acids. V lost 4 bases to trimming and J lost 2 bases, with 22 bases between them. DNA for the CDR3: TGTGCCAGCAGCCTCCAACGTCTCTCCGGGTCCTCCACAGATACGCAGTATTTT. Amino acid sequence: CASSLQRLSGSSTDTQYF.

The rearrangement links TRBV7-2 to TRBJ1-1; D unresolved. The V end lost 0 bases, the J end lost 1 base, and 9 bases lay between the germline ends. Germline CDR1 reads SGHTA; CDR2 reads FQGNSA. There are 15 residues in the CDR3. The CDR3 sequence: CASSLARVPNTEAFF. As DNA, the CDR3 is TGTGCCAGCAGCTTAGCCCGGGTTCCGAACACTGAAGCTTTCTTT.

The V call is TRBV6-5, the J call TRBJ2-1; 7 bases line up with TRBD1. The germline V gene encodes CDR1 MNHEY and CDR2 SVGAGI. CDR3 length: 15 amino acids. The V and J ends lost 10 bases and 9 bases, in that order; junction bases with no gene match: 18. The DNA for the CDR3 is TGTGCCACAGGACAGGCCGGGACCAGCATCATTGAGCAGTTCTTC. Translating it yields CATGQAGTSIIEQFF.

The rearrangement links TRBV25-1 to TRBJ2-7; D remains unclear. The V gene's germline CDR1 is MGHDK and CDR2 SYGVNS. V lost 6 bases and J 2 bases, leaving 14 bases between the germline ends. The length of the CDR3 is 14 residues. The CDR3 sequence is CASSPLTATYEQYF. The CDR3 DNA sequence: TGTGCCAGCAGCCCTCTTACAGCTACCTACGAGCAGTACTTC.

The CDR3 protein is CASSLNREWGNQPQHF. In DNA form, the CDR3 reads TGTGCCAGCAGTTTAAACAGGGAATGGGGCAATCAGCCCCAGCATTTT. The rearrangement uses TRBV27 and TRBJ1-5; perhaps TRBD1 as D (6 bases). Trimming shortened V by 2 bases and J by 2 bases, and 13 bases separated the two germline ends. Germline values: CDR1 MNHEY, CDR2 SMNVEV (reference sequence). This CDR3 has 16 residues.

J is TRBJ2-3 and V is TRBV11-1; D may be TRBD1 or TRBD2 (6 bases each). CDR1 and CDR2 (germline): SGHAT, FQDESV (reference sequence). V was shortened by 6 bases and J by 5 bases, with 15 bases between the two germline ends. The CDR3 spans 14 residues. In nucleotides, the CDR3 is TGTGCCAGCAGTGTAGCGGAGGGGGGAGATACGCAGTATTTT. Its translation is CASSVAEGGDTQYF.

This clone was seen once. The chain employs TRBV4-3 and TRBJ2-2; D possibly corresponds to TRBD1 (6 bases). CDR1 and CDR2 (germline): LGHNA, YSLEER. CDR3 length: 17 residues. The ends were cut back, 0 bases at V and 0 bases at J, with 11 bases in the middle. The CDR3 nucleotides read TGCGCCAGCAGCCAAGATAAGTGGACAGCGAACACCGGGGAGCTGTTTTTT. It is translated as CASSQDKWTANTGELFF.

As to this clone: The germline gene is not matched at one end of the junction; a read error may be the cause. This chain uses TRBV7-2 with TRBJ1-1, with D possibly matching TRBD1 (5 bases). The CDR3 loop spans 12 amino acids. Germline loops: CDR1 SGHTA, CDR2 FQGNSA. CDR3 sequence: CASSHGTPGAVF. The CDR3 DNA is TGTGCCAGCAGCCACGGGACTCCCGGGGCGGTCTTT.

V and J are TRBV12-3 or TRBV12-4 and TRBJ2-6; no firm D call. The CDR3 loop spans 13 amino acids. The V end lost 4 bases, the J end lost 3 bases, and 4 bases lay between the germline ends. This CDR3 reads CASSSRGANVLTF. In DNA form, the CDR3 reads TGTGCCAGCAGTTCCCGTGGGGCCAACGTCCTGACTTTC.

The J gene is TRBJ1-2, the V gene TRBV6-5, with TRBD1 identical over 10 bases. This CDR3 comprises 16 residues. The germline CDR1 and CDR2 sequences are MNHEY and SVGAGI. V trimming: 0 bases; J trimming: 7 bases; junction bases outside the gene matches: 8. The CDR3 is CASSYSQTGGRGGYTF. CDR3 in DNA: TGTGCCAGCAGTTACTCACAGACAGGGGGCCGTGGTGGCTACACCTTC.

The rearrangement links TRBV2 to TRBJ2-7; the D gene is possibly TRBD1 (5 bases). The V gene lost 0 bases and the J gene lost 5 bases, with 17 bases spanning the gap. Germline CDR1 and CDR2: SNHLY and FYNNEI. This CDR3 is built from 16 residues. This chain's CDR3 is CASSEALWGRADEQYF. The CDR3 bases are TGTGCCAGCAGTGAAGCGCTGTGGGGCAGGGCGGACGAGCAGTACTTC. Full variable domain (missing parts from reference TRBV2 and TRBJ2-7): EPEVTQTPSHQVTQMGQEVILRCVPISNHLYFYWYRQILGQKVEFLVSFYNNEISEKSEIFDDQFSVERPDGSNFTLKIRSTKLEDSAMYFCASSEALWGRADEQYFGPGTRLTVT.

The J gene is TRBJ2-1, the V gene TRBV5-1; TRBD1 matches 10 bases. The ends lost 8 bases at V and 4 bases at J; junction bases unmatched: 6. CDR1 and CDR2 from the germline V gene are SGHRS and YFSETQ. The CDR3 runs 14 residues. CDR3 coding DNA: TGCGCCAGTAGACCGGGACAGGGGTACAATGAGCAGTTCTTC. Amino acids: CASRPGQGYNEQFF.

The CDR3 loop reads CASTSLAGDTDTQYF. The CDR3 DNA sequence: TGTGCCAGTACCTCCCTTGCAGGGGACACAGATACGCAGTATTTT. The chain carries TRBV19 and TRBJ2-3, with D maybe TRBD1 (6 bases). The CDR3 totals 15 residues. Germline lookup yields CDR1 LNHDA and CDR2 SQIVND (reference sequence). V lost 7 bases and J lost 2, with 16 bases in between.